This T cell receptor (beta chain) is drawn from a study of T cell changes during pregnancy in multiple sclerosis. TCRdb's table, derived via immunoSEQ multiplex PCR, lists solely in-frame clones and lacks some. The sample holds roughly 39,000 clones; 85% to 95% are singletons and the top ten take around 0.4%. Trimming left V 1 base short and J 3 bases short, with 10 bases between. The germline V gene has CDR1 SGHRS and CDR2 YFSETQ. The CDR3 loop spans 15 amino acids. The sequencing here drew on CD4+ T cells from peripheral blood mononuclear cells, taken after pregnancy. This sequence joins TRBV5-1 and TRBJ1-4, with no clear D. This TCR was recovered from a female donor in good health, enrolled as a control in a pregnancy study. The CDR3 DNA reads TGCGCCAGCAGCTTGAGCCCTGTGGCTAATGAAAAACTGTTTTTT. It translates to CASSLSPVANEKLFF.